This T cell receptor beta chain was obtained from a study of naive and memory T cell subsets. The beta constant-region primer was an equimolar mix of two oligonucleotides covering TRBC1 and TRBC2. Ligated cDNA was amplified by four rounds of PCR with nested alpha and beta constant-region primers and SP2. Using its own MiXCR run on the UMI-ligation and nested PCR reads, TCRdb lists one record per CDR3 protein. There are about 150,000 distinct CDR3 sequences in the sample; over 20% occur only once, and approximately 0.1% lies in the top ten. A word on this clonotype: Its antigen is not identified.

Whole-study results and caveats: Possibly reflecting memory cells re-expressing CD45RA, a few larger clonotypes occurred in naive repertoires, especially CD8.

CDR3 length: 10 residues. The V gene's germline CDR1 is SQVTM and CDR2 ANQGSEA. Between the trimmed V and J ends, which lost 7 bases and 1 base, there was a span of 4 bases. V and J are TRBV29-1 and TRBJ1-1; D is unclear. This receptor was obtained from a human donor in good health. The sequenced sample consisted of naive CD4+ T cells from blood. The DNA of the CDR3 is TGCAGCGCCAAGAACACTGAAGCTTTCTTT. This translates into CSAKNTEAFF. Filled out from reference TRBV29-1 and TRBJ1-1, the complete variable domain reads SAVISQKPSRDICQRGTSLTIQCQVDSQVTMMFWYRQQPGQSLTLIATANQGSEATYESGFVIDKFPISRPNLTFSTLTVSNMSPEDSSIYLCSAKNTEAFFGQGTRLTVV.